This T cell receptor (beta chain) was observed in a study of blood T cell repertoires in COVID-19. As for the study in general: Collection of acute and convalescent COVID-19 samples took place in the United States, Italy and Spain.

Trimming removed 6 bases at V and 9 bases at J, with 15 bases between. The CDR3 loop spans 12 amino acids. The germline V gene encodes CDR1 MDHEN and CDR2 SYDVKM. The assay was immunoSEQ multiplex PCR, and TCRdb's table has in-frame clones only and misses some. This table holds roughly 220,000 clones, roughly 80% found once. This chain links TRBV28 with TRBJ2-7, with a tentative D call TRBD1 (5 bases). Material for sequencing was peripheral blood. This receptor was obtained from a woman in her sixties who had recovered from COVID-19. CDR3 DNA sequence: TGTGCCAGCAGCCGACAGTTCAGGGCGCAGTACTTC. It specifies CASSRQFRAQYF.